Shown below are 25 T cell receptor beta chains from a single sample sequenced in a study of T cells in Graves' hyperthyroidism and ophthalmopathy (dated by TCRdb to between 2018 and 2021). Library construction relied on multiplex PCR. Sequencing instrument: Illumina HiSeq 2000. The TCR beta CDR3 regions were amplified from the RNA transcripts. The TCR CDR3 was subjected to a first round of RT-PCR using the HTBI primer set and the Qiagen OneStep RT-PCR kit. The raw public data were reprocessed by TCRdb itself: fastp quality trimming at Q25, MiXCR clonotype calling, in-frame beta chains only. Each entry is one CDR3 protein sequence, shown with its most common DNA and genes. The sample data list 400,000 or so distinct CDR3 sequences, and 11% to 15% of these were observed just once. The top ten hold 25% to 30% of the sample. Sequenced material: blood. Receptors originate from a man aged 50 or older with Graves' ophthalmopathy.

This clonotype was counted ten times or more. The chain joins TRBV28 to TRBJ2-7; D might be TRBD2 (5 bases). Trimming removed 10 bases from V and 1 base from J, with 17 bases in between. The CDR3 runs to 14 residues. Germline V CDR1 and CDR2: MDHEN, SYDVKM. This CDR3 is CATKIIGSSYEQYF. CDR3 nucleotides: TGTGCCACCAAGATAATTGGGAGTTCCTACGAGCAGTACTTC.

This clonotype was seen at least ten times. The chain uses TRBV15 and TRBJ2-1, with D maybe TRBD2 (6 bases). CDR1 and CDR2 from the germline V gene are LNHNV and YYDKDF (reference sequence). The CDR3 is 14 amino acids. Trimming removed 8 bases from V and 8 bases from J, with 19 bases in between. CDR3 nucleotide sequence: TGTGCCACCGGCGAGCCGCACCCGGGGGATGAGCAGTTCTTC. It is translated as CATGEPHPGDEQFF. The variable domain in full, completed from reference TRBV15 and TRBJ2-1, reads DAMVIQNPRYQVTQFGKPVTLSCSQTLNHNVMYWYQQKSSQAPKLLFHYYDKDFNNEADTPDNFQSRRPNTSFCFLDIRSPGLGDTAMYLCATGEPHPGDEQFFGPGTRLTVL.

This clonotype showed up many times. The chain couples TRBV7-4 to TRBJ2-1, with unresolved D. CDR3 length: 10 amino acids. Germline V gene sequence: CDR1 SGHVT, CDR2 SQSDAQ. Deletions cut 8 bases from V and 7 bases from J, with 6 bases between. The CDR3 reads CASPVNEQFF. The CDR3 DNA reads TGTGCCAGCCCGGTTAATGAGCAGTTCTTC. Filled out from reference TRBV7-4 and TRBJ2-1, the complete variable domain reads GAGVSQSPRYKVAKRGRDVALRCDSISGHVTLYWYRQTLGQGSEVLTYSQSDAQRDKSGRPSGRFSAERPERSVSTLKIQRTEQGDSAVYLCASPVNEQFFGPGTRLTVL.

The table lists this clonotype with a few counts. The chain links TRBV5-8 to TRBJ2-4; D gene ambiguous. Germline V lookup: CDR1 SGHTS, CDR2 YDEGEE. The V and J ends lost 2 bases and 1 base respectively, with 7 bases between them. The CDR3 length is 14 residues. As DNA, the CDR3 is TGTGCCAGCAGCTTCTATGGGGCCAAAAACATTCAGTACTTC. Translation: CASSFYGAKNIQYF.

In this sample, this clonotype turned up a few times. This chain joins TRBV6-6 and TRBJ1-5, with D hard to call. CDR1 MNHNY and CDR2 SVGAGI come from the germline V gene (reference sequence). CDR3 length: 14 amino acids. The V end lost 1 base, the J end lost 5 bases, and 9 bases lay between the germline ends. CDR3 nucleotide sequence: TGTGCCAGCAGTTACTTGGCACCTGATCAGCCCCAGCATTTT. Amino acid sequence: CASSYLAPDQPQHF.

This clonotype was picked up many times. V is TRBV3-1 and J is TRBJ2-2, with 8 bases identical to TRBD1. Trimming at V came to 1 base and at J to 6 bases, leaving 7 bases not matched to a gene. CDR3 length equals 16 residues. CDR1 and CDR2 from the germline V gene are LGHDT and YNNKEL (reference sequence). This CDR3 is CASSQGSGGGAGELFF. Written as DNA, the CDR3 is TGTGCCAGCAGCCAAGGATCAGGGGGCGGTGCCGGGGAGCTGTTTTTT. Filled out from reference TRBV3-1 and TRBJ2-2, the complete variable domain reads DTAVSQTPKYLVTQMGNDKSIKCEQNLGHDTMYWYKQDSKKFLKIMFSYNNKELIINETVPNRFSPKSPDKAHLNLHINSLELGDSAVYFCASSQGSGGGAGELFFGEGSRLTVL.

The J gene is TRBJ2-3, the V gene TRBV6-2 or TRBV6-3; 8 nucleotides match TRBD2. The germline CDR1 and CDR2 sequences are MNHEY and SVGEGT. V lost 8 bases, J lost 2 bases, and 12 bases stayed unmatched. This CDR3 is 16 amino acids long. The CDR3 is CASSLRSGSPTDTQYF. CDR3 coding DNA: TGTGCCAGCTCGCTCCGAAGCGGGAGCCCCACAGATACGCAGTATTTT.

The rearrangement uses TRBV18 and TRBJ2-7; 11 bases agree with TRBD2. The ends lost 5 bases at V and 3 bases at J; junction bases unmatched: 3. Germline V gives CDR1 KGHSH, CDR2 LQKENI. There are 14 residues in the CDR3. The chain's CDR3 is CASSDGLAGYEQYF. CDR3 DNA sequence: TGTGCCAGCTCAGACGGACTAGCGGGCTACGAGCAGTACTTC.

Points on this clonotype: It may be a read error: a sequence one base away is much more abundant. This rearrangement joins TRBV20-1 to TRBJ2-1; 12 bases map to TRBD2. Germline CDR1 and CDR2: DFQATT and SNEGSKA (reference sequence). The CDR3 length is 15 residues. CDR3 amino acids: CSATTSGRSYNEKFF. The CDR3 bases are TGCAGTGCTACTACTAGCGGGAGGTCCTACAATGAGAAGTTCTTC.

The chain joins TRBV29-1 to TRBJ1-4, with no clear D. Deletions cut 8 bases from V and 3 bases from J, with 10 bases between. The germline V gene has CDR1 SQVTM and CDR2 ANQGSEA. The CDR3 extends over 12 amino acids. CDR3 loop: CSRTPPNEKLFF. Written as DNA, the CDR3 is TGCAGCCGAACCCCCCCTAATGAAAAACTGTTTTTT.

This clonotype was observed many times. V and J are TRBV20-1 and TRBJ2-1; a weak D match, TRBD1 (6 bases). Germline V CDR1 and CDR2: DFQATT, SNEGSKA (reference sequence). The germline V and J ends were trimmed by 0 bases and 4 bases, with 10 bases remaining between them. The CDR3 sequence is 14 residues long. The CDR3 reads CSARETDRYNEQFF. Here the CDR3 DNA reads TGCAGTGCTAGAGAAACGGACAGATACAATGAGCAGTTCTTC.

In this sample, this clonotype turned up many times. The chain couples TRBV3-1 to TRBJ2-1; D possibly corresponds to TRBD1 (6 bases). The V end was cut by 2 bases, the J end by 3 bases, with 17 bases between. The CDR3 contains 17 residues. From germline, CDR1 is LGHDT and CDR2 YNNKEL (reference sequence). As DNA, the CDR3 is TGTGCCAGCAGCCAACCTCTAGGGGGAGCGGACTACAATGAGCAGTTCTTC. This codes for CASSQPLGGADYNEQFF.

This chain links TRBV5-1 with TRBJ2-7; 8 nucleotides match TRBD1. The ends lost 1 base at V and 5 bases at J; junction bases unmatched: 5. The CDR3 is 14 amino acids. Per the germline V gene, CDR1 is SGHRS and CDR2 is YFSETQ. The CDR3 DNA follows: TGCGCCAGCAGCTTGAAACAGGGGGGCCACGAGCAGTACTTC. It codes for CASSLKQGGHEQYF.

This clonotype came up a few times. This chain joins TRBV5-4 and TRBJ2-7, with D possibly matching TRBD1 (5 bases). Germline V lookup: CDR1 SGHNT, CDR2 YYREEE (reference sequence). Trimming took 4 bases from V and 7 from J, leaving 18 bases between them. The CDR3 loop spans 14 amino acids. In nucleotides, the CDR3 is TGTGCCAGCAGCATGACAGTGAATTCGCGGGAGCAGTACTTC. Its translation: CASSMTVNSREQYF.

This clonotype has at least ten counts. This chain connects TRBV5-6 to TRBJ2-5, with D possibly TRBD1 on 5 matching bases. Trimming took 2 bases from V and 2 from J, leaving 10 bases between them. CDR1 is SGHDT, CDR2 YYEEEE, per germline. The CDR3 extends over 14 amino acids. CDR3 region: CASSFLTEQETQYF. The CDR3 coding sequence is TGTGCCAGCAGCTTTCTGACAGAGCAAGAGACCCAGTACTTC. The whole variable domain, remainder taken from reference TRBV5-6 and TRBJ2-5, is DAGVTQSPTHLIKTRGQQVTLRCSPKSGHDTVSWYQQALGQGPQFIFQYYEEEERQRGNFPDRFSGHQFPNYSSELNVNALLLGDSALYLCASSFLTEQETQYFGPGTRLLVL.

The rearrangement links TRBV9 to TRBJ2-5, with D maybe TRBD1 (6 bases). CDR1 is SGDLS, CDR2 YYNGEE, per germline. V was shortened by 2 bases and J by 1 base, with 12 bases between the two germline ends. The CDR3 has 15 residues. CDR3 residues: CASSVSTGIQETQYF. CDR3 coding DNA: TGTGCCAGCAGCGTCTCTACAGGGATCCAAGAGACCCAGTACTTC.

This clonotype was counted ten times or more. The V and J genes are TRBV30 and TRBJ2-5; 7 bases fit TRBD2. The ends lost 0 bases at V and 3 bases at J; junction bases unmatched: 1. The CDR3 length is 13 residues. Germline V gene lookup returns CDR1 GTSNPN and CDR2 SVGIG (reference sequence). CDR3 amino acids: CAWSVAGEETQYF. CDR3 sequence (DNA): TGTGCCTGGAGTGTGGCGGGAGAAGAGACCCAGTACTTC.

This clonotype came up a few times. This rearrangement joins TRBV5-1 to TRBJ2-7, with no clear D. The CDR3 runs to 14 residues. In germline, CDR1 is SGHRS, CDR2 YFSETQ. Trimming took 4 bases from V and 6 from J, leaving 17 bases between them. The CDR3: CASSPGDAVGEQYF. CDR3 sequence (DNA): TGCGCCAGCAGCCCCGGAGATGCTGTCGGCGAGCAGTACTTC.

Many counts were recorded for this clonotype. The chain's CDR3 is CASSLEGPVEWYF. The CDR3 DNA sequence: TGCGCCAGCAGCTTGGAAGGGCCGGTCGAATGGTACTTC. J is TRBJ2-5 and V is TRBV5-1, with unresolved D. CDR1 SGHRS and CDR2 YFSETQ come from the germline V gene. This CDR3 has 13 amino acids. V was trimmed by 0 bases and J by 13 bases, leaving 16 bases between them.

V gene TRBV29-1 combines with J gene TRBJ2-5; D is possibly TRBD2 (5 bases). Germline V gene sequence: CDR1 SQVTM, CDR2 ANQGSEA. V lost 0 bases and J lost 5, with 13 bases in between. The CDR3 runs 14 residues. CDR3 region: CSVEDSRGGETQYF. Written as DNA, the CDR3 is TGCAGCGTTGAAGATTCTCGGGGTGGGGAGACCCAGTACTTC. The full variable domain, with the rest looked up from reference TRBV29-1 and TRBJ2-5, is SAVISQKPSRDICQRGTSLTIQCQVDSQVTMMFWYRQQPGQSLTLIATANQGSEATYESGFVIDKFPISRPNLTFSTLTVSNMSPEDSSIYLCSVEDSRGGETQYFGPGTRLLVL.

This clonotype was picked up many times. The chain recombines TRBV20-1 with TRBJ2-1; 8 bases agree with TRBD2. V gave up 8 bases and J gave up 2 bases; unmatched junction bases: 11. This CDR3 is built from 15 residues. The germline V gene encodes CDR1 DFQATT and CDR2 SNEGSKA (reference sequence). The CDR3 sequence is CSLPGGAGAYNEQFF. CDR3 coding DNA: TGCAGTCTACCCGGGGGGGCAGGCGCCTACAATGAGCAGTTCTTC.

The V and J genes are TRBV4-2 and TRBJ2-4, with D perhaps TRBD2 (7 bases). The CDR3 is 14 amino acids. CDR1 and CDR2 (germline): LGHNA, YNFKEQ. V was clipped by 4 bases and J by 8 bases, with 15 bases between them. The CDR3 DNA reads TGTGCCAGCAGCCGAGGGACTAACAGGGACATTCAGTACTTC. It codes for CASSRGTNRDIQYF.

This clonotype was recorded many times. CDR3 residues: CASSQVETANIQYF. In DNA, the CDR3 is TGTGCCAGCAGCCAAGTCGAGACAGCAAACATTCAGTACTTC. The chain uses TRBV3-1 and TRBJ2-4, with D maybe TRBD1 (5 bases). Germline lookup yields CDR1 LGHDT and CDR2 YNNKEL (reference sequence). The CDR3 consists of 14 residues. The V end was cut by 1 base, the J end by 6 bases, with 10 bases between.

This clonotype was found many times. V usage is TRBV5-8 and J usage is TRBJ2-7; 9 positions match TRBD1. Trimming cost V 2 bases and J 2 bases; bases outside gene matches: 5. Germline loops: CDR1 SGHTS, CDR2 YDEGEE. The CDR3 loop spans 15 amino acids. DNA for the CDR3: TGTGCCAGCAGCTTACCGGGACAGGGACCCTACGAGCAGTACTTC. Protein sequence: CASSLPGQGPYEQYF.

J is TRBJ2-7 and V is TRBV5-1; D remains unclear. Deletions cut 0 bases from V and 6 bases from J, with 22 bases between. The length of the CDR3 is 17 residues. Per germline, CDR1 SGHRS and CDR2 YFSETQ. This CDR3 is CASSLEVGGFGVGEQYF. CDR3 nucleotide sequence: TGCGCCAGCAGCTTGGAGGTTGGTGGCTTTGGCGTTGGCGAGCAGTACTTC.